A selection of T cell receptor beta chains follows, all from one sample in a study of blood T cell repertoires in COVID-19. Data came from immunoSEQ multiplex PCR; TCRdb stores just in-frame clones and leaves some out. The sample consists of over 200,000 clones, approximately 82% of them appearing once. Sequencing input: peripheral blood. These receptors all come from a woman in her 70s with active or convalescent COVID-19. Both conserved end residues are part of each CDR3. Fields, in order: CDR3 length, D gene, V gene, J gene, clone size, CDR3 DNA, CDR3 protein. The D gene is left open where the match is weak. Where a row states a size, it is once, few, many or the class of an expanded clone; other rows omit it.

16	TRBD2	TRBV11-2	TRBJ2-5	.	TGTGCCAGCAGCTTATTTCAGGGACTAGCGGGGGAGACCCAGTACTTC	CASSLFQGLAGETQYF
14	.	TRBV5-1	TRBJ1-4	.	TGCGCCAGCAGCTTGGCTGGGGGGGATGAAAAACTGTTTTTT	CASSLAGGDEKLFF
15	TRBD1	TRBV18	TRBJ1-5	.	TGTGCCAGCTCACCACCTGGGGACAGCGGTCAGCCCCAGCATTTT	CASSPPGDSGQPQHF
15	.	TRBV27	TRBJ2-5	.	TGTGCCAGCGTCCCAAAAGCGGCGGTACAAGAGACCCAGTACTTC	CASVPKAAVQETQYF
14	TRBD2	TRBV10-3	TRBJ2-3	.	TGTGCCATCGCACGGGGGGGCCTGGGAGATACGCAGTATTTT	CAIARGGLGDTQYF
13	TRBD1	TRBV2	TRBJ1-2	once	TGTGCCAGCTGGGACAGTTCCAACTATGGCTACACCTTC	CASWDSSNYGYTF
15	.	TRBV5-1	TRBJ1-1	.	TGCGCCAGCAGCTTGTTTTACGGGAGGGACACTGAAGCTTTCTTT	CASSLFYGRDTEAFF
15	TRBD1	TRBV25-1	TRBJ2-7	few	TGTGCCAGCAGTGAAGACAGGGCAACCTACGCGGTGCAGTACTTC	CASSEDRATYAVQYF
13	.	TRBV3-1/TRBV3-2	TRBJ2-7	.	TGTGCCAGCAGCCAGGGCGGGTCCAACGAGCAGTACTTC	CASSQGGSNEQYF
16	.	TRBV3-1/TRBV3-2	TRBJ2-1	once	TGTGCCAGCAGCCAAGATCCGACAGAGCATTGGAATGAGCAGTTCTTC	CASSQDPTEHWNEQFF
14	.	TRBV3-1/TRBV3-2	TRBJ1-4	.	TGTGCCAGCAGTATGACAGGAGCTAATGAAAAACTGTTTTTT	CASSMTGANEKLFF
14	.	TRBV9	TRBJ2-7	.	TGTGCCAGCAGCCAGGGGGTAGCGGCGGGGGAGCAGTACTTC	CASSQGVAAGEQYF
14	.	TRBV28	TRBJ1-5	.	TGTGCCAGCAGTTTCTCAGGGCCCCATCAGCCCCAGCATTTT	CASSFSGPHQPQHF
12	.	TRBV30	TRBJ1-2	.	TGTGCCTGGAGTCCGGAAGGGGGAGGCTACACCTTC	CAWSPEGGGYTF
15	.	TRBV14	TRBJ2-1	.	TGTGCCAGCAGCCCTCACCTTAGCTCCTACAATGAGCAGTTCTTC	CASSPHLSSYNEQFF
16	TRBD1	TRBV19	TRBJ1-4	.	TGTGCCAGTAGAAGGACAGGGCGCGAGTATAATGAAAAACTGTTTTTT	CASRRTGREYNEKLFF
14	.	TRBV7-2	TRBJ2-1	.	TGTGCCAGCAGCTTAGTTGGGGGGGCAAATGAGCAGTTCTTC	CASSLVGGANEQFF
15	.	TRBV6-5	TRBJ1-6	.	TGTGCCAGCAGTTACTCTTACAGGCTGAATTCACCCCTCCACTTT	CASSYSYRLNSPLHF
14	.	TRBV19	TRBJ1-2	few	TGTGCCAGTAACATTTTAAGAACGAACTATGGCTACACCTTC	CASNILRTNYGYTF
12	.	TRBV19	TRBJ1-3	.	TGTGCCAGTAGAGGGGATGGAAACACCATATATTTT	CASRGDGNTIYF
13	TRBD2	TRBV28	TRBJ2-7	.	TGTGCCAGCGCGGGAGCGAGAGAGGACGAGCAGTACTTC	CASAGAREDEQYF
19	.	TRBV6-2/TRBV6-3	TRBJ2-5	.	TGTGCCAGCAGCTTACGTGCCCTGGGTCAGGCGAACTTCCAAGAGACCCAGTACTTC	CASSLRALGQANFQETQYF
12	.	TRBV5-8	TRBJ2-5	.	TGTGCCAGCAGCTTCCGTGTGGAGACCCAGTACTTC	CASSFRVETQYF
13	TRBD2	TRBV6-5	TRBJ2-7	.	TGTGCCTCAATGCGGGGGGCGGGATACGAGCAGTACTTC	CASMRGAGYEQYF
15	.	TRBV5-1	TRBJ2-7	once	TGCGCCAGCAGCCTTTCGACGACATTCTCCTACGAGCAGTACTTC	CASSLSTTFSYEQYF
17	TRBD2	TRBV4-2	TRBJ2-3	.	TGTGCCAGCAGCCTTGGGGGGACTAGCGGCCCCACAGATACGCAGTATTTT	CASSLGGTSGPTDTQYF
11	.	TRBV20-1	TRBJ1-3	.	TGCAGTGCTAGAGGCGGGGGGACCATATATTTT	CSARGGGTIYF
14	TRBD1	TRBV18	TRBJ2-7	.	TGTGCCAGCTCTTCCGGGACAGCCTTCTACGAGGGGTACTTC	CASSSGTAFYEGYF
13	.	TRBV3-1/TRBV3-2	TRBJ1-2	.	TGTGCCAGCACCTACAGTGGATACTATGGCTACACCTTC	CASTYSGYYGYTF